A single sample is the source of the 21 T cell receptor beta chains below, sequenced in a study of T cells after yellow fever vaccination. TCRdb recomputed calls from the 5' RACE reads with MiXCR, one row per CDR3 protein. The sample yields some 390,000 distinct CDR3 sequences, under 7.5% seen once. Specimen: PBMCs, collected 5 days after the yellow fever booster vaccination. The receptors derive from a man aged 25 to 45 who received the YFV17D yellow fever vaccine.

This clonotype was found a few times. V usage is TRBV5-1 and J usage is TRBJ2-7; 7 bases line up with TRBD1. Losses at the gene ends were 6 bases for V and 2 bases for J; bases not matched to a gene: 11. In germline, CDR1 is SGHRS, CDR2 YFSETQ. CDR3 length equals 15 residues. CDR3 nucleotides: TGCGCCAGCACCTTTATTCCGGGACAGACCTACGAGCAGTACTTC. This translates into CASTFIPGQTYEQYF.

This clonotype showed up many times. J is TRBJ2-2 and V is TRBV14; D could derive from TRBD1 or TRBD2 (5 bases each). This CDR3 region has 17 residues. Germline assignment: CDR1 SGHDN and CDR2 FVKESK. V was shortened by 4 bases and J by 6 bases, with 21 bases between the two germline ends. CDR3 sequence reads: CASSPITGAPNAGELFF. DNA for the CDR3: TGTGCCAGCAGCCCAATTACCGGGGCCCCAAACGCCGGGGAGCTGTTTTTT.

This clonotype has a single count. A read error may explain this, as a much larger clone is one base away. The DNA of the CDR3 is TGCTGTGCTAGAAGGGTACAGGGGGCCTTCACAGATACGCAGTATTTT. This codes for CCARRVQGAFTDTQYF. This chain uses TRBV24-1 with TRBJ2-3, with TRBD1 matching 9 bases. This CDR3 contains 16 residues. CDR1 is KGHDR and CDR2 is SFDVKD in the germline V gene.

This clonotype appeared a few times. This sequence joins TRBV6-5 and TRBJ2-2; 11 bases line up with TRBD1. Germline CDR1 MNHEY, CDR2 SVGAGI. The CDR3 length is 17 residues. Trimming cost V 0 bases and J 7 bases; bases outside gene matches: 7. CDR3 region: CASSYSRGTGGIGELFF. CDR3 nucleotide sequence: TGTGCCAGCAGTTACTCGAGGGGGACAGGGGGGATCGGGGAGCTGTTTTTT.

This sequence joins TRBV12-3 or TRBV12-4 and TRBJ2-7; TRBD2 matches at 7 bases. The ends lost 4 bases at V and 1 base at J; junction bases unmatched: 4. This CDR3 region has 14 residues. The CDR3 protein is CASSSWEGSYEQYF. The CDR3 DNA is TGTGCCAGCAGTTCGTGGGAGGGTTCCTACGAGCAGTACTTC.

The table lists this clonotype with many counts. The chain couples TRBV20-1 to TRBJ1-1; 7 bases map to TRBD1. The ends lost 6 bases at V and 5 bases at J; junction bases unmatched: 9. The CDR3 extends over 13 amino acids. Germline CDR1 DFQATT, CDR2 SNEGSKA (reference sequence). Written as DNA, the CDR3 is TGCAGTGCGAGTAAGGGGGCAGGAACTGAAGCTTTCTTT. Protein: CSASKGAGTEAFF.

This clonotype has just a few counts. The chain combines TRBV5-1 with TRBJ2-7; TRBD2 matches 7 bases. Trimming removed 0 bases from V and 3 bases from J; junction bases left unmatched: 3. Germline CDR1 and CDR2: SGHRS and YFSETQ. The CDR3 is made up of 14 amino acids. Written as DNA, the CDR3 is TGCGCCAGCAGCTTGGAACTAGCGTACTACGAGCAGTACTTC. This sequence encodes CASSLELAYYEQYF. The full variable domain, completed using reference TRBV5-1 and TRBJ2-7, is KAGVTQTPRYLIKTRGQQVTLSCSPISGHRSVSWYQQTPGQGLQFLFEYFSETQRNKGNFPGRFSGRQFSNSRSEMNVSTLELGDSALYLCASSLELAYYEQYFGPGTRLTVT.

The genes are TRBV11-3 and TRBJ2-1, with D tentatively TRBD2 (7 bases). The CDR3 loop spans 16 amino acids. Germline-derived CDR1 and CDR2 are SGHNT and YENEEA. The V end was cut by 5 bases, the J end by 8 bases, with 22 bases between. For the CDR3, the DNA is TGTGCCAGCAGCGGGGTCGGGCTGGGGGGGGCGGATGAGCAGTTCTTC. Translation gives CASSGVGLGGADEQFF. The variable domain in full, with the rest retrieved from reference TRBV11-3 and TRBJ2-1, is EAGVVQSPRYKIIEKKQPVAFWCNPISGHNTLYWYLQNLGQGPELLIRYENEEAVDDSQLPKDRFSAERLKGVDSTLKIQPAELGDSAVYLCASSGVGLGGADEQFFGPGTRLTVL.

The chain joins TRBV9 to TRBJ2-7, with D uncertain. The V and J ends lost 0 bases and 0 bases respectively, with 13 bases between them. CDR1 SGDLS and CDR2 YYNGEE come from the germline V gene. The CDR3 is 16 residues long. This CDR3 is CASSVGVLDFSYEQYF. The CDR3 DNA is TGTGCCAGCAGCGTAGGGGTTCTCGATTTCTCCTACGAGCAGTACTTC.

The DNA of the CDR3 is TGCAGTGCTAGAGTCAGGACAGGGTATTACGGTGGCTACACCTTC. Protein product: CSARVRTGYYGGYTF. The chain links TRBV20-1 to TRBJ1-2; 8 bases agree with TRBD1. J lost 7 bases, V lost 1 base, and 11 bases had no gene match. Germline V gene sequence: CDR1 DFQATT, CDR2 SNEGSKA (reference sequence). This CDR3 contains 15 residues.

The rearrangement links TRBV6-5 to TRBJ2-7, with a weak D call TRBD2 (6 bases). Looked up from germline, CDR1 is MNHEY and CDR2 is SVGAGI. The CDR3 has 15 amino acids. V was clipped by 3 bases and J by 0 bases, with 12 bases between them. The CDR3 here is CASSYTSRSSYEQYF. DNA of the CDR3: TGTGCCAGCAGTTATACTAGCAGGAGCTCCTACGAGCAGTACTTC.

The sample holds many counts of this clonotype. In nucleotides, the CDR3 is TGTGCCTCAAGGAGCTCCTACAATGAGCAGTTCTTC. It specifies CASRSSYNEQFF. The chain combines TRBV6-2 or TRBV6-3 with TRBJ2-1; the D is unclear. V was cut by 11 bases and J by 0 bases, with 8 bases left in between. The CDR3 totals 12 residues. Per the germline V gene, CDR1 is MNHEY and CDR2 is SVGEGT.

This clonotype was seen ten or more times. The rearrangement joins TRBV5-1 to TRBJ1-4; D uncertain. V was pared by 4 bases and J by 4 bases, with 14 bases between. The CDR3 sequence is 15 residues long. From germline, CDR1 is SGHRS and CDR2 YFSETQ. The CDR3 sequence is CASSLTASVNEKLFF. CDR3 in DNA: TGCGCCAGCAGCCTAACAGCATCCGTTAATGAAAAACTGTTTTTT.

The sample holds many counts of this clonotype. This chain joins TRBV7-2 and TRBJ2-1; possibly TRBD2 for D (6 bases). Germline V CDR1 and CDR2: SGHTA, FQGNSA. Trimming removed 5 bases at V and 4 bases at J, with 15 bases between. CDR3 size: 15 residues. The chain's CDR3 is CASSTTSTTYNEQFF. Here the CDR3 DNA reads TGTGCCAGCAGCACGACTAGTACTACATACAATGAGCAGTTCTTC.

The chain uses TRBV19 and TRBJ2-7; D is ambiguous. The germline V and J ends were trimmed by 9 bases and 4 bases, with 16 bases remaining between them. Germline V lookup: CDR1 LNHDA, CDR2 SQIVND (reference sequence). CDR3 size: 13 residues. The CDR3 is CASSRQPAYEQYF. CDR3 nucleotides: TGTGCCAGCTCCAGGCAGCCAGCGTACGAGCAGTACTTC.

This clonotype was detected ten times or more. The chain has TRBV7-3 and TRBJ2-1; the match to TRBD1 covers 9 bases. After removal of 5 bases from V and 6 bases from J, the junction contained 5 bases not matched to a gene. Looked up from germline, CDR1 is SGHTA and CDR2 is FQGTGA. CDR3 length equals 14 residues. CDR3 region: CASSQQGAGNEQFF. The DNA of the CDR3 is TGTGCCAGCAGCCAACAGGGGGCTGGCAATGAGCAGTTCTTC.

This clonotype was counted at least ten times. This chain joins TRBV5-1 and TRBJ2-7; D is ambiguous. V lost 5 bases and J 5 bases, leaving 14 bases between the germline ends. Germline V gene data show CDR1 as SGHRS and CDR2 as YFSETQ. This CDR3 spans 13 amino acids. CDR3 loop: CASSLPTVDEQYF. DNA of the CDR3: TGCGCCAGCAGTCTTCCCACTGTGGACGAGCAGTACTTC.

The DNA for the CDR3 is TGTGCCAGCAGCTTGCGGGGAAGGGATAATGAGCAGTTCTTC. It is translated as CASSLRGRDNEQFF. The J gene is TRBJ2-1, the V gene TRBV5-6; tentative D call: TRBD2 (5 bases). Germline V lookup: CDR1 SGHDT, CDR2 YYEEEE. CDR3 length equals 14 residues. V lost 1 base and J 7 bases, leaving 12 bases between the germline ends.

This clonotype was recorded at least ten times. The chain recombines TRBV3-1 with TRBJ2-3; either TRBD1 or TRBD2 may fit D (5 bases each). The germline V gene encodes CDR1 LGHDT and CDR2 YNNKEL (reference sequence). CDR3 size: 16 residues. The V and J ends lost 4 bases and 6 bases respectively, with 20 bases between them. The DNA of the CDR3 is TGTGCCAGCAGCCCTGGGACCCCTGCCCCCTCGGATACGCAGTATTTT. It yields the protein CASSPGTPAPSDTQYF.

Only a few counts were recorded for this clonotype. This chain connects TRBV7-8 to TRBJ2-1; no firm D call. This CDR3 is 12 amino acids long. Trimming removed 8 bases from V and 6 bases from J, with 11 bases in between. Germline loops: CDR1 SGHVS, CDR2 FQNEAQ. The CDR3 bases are TGTGCCAGCTTAAGACTCGTCAATGAGCAGTTCTTC. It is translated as CASLRLVNEQFF.

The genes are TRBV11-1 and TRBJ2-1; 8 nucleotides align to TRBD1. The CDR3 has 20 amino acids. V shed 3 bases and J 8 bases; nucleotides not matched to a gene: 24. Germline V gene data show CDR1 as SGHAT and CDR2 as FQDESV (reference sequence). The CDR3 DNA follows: TGTGCCAGCAGCTTCATTCCGGGCAGGGGGCTACCAATTGAGATCGATGAGCAGTTCTTC. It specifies CASSFIPGRGLPIEIDEQFF.